Listed below are T cell receptor beta chains from one sample, sequenced in a study of T cells expressing NK-cell markers. TCRdb derives one entry per CDR3 protein from the 5' RACE reads, leaving out DNA. This sample carries 550,000 to 600,000 distinct CDR3 sequences, with approximately 4% going to the ten biggest clones. The sequenced sample consisted of blood T cells: a sorted CD56 or NKG2C T cell subset, CD4+ or CD8+ T cells, or bulk PBMC T cells (not recorded which). Every receptor here comes from a man younger than 30 in good health. Each CDR3 is given with its conserved first and last residue. Fields, in order: J gene, V gene, CDR3 length, CDR3 protein.

TRBJ2-1 TRBV7-3 16 CASSQKAGGSYNEQFF
TRBJ2-3 TRBV2 15 CASSDQQESTDTQYF
TRBJ2-1 TRBV3-1 16 CASSQASGLAGALEFF
TRBJ1-5 TRBV2 17 CASSGPGTGIGNQPQHF
TRBJ1-2 TRBV28 13 CASGDRVNYGYTF
TRBJ1-6 TRBV15 12 CATSRELGPLHF
TRBJ2-7 TRBV3-1 17 CASSYWTGGSAYYEQYF
TRBJ2-3 TRBV29-1 14 CSVDIPGGTDTQYF
TRBJ2-2 TRBV4-3 16 CASSQAFYGDTGELFF
TRBJ2-5 TRBV6-5 18 CASSPSLSSGRRQETQYF
TRBJ2-1 TRBV5-1 15 CASSLETGLVNEQFF
TRBJ2-1 TRBV11-2 16 CASRRTSGRRGDEQFF
TRBJ1-2 TRBV20-1 15 CSATSKGGTGYGYTF
TRBJ2-3 TRBV10-3 16 CAIRREGFKSRDTQYF
TRBJ2-1 TRBV29-1 12 CSVEGVVNEQFF
TRBJ2-3 TRBV11-2 13 CASSSYLTDTQYF
TRBJ2-1 TRBV11-2 17 CASSLITLGEGWDEQFF
TRBJ2-7 TRBV9 16 CASSVEGGLNTYEQYF